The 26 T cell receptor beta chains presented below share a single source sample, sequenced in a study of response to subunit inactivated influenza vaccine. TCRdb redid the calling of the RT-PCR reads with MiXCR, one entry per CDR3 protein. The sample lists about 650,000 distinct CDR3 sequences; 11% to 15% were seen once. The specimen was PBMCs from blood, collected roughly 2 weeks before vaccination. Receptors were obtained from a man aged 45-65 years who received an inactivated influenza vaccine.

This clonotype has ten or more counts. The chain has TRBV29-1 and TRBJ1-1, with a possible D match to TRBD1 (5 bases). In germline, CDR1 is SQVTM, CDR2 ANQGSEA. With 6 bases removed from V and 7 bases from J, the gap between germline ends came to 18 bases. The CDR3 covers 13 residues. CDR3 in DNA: TGCAGCGTCAGGCCTCACGGAAGGGGTGAAGCTTTCTTT. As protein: CSVRPHGRGEAFF.

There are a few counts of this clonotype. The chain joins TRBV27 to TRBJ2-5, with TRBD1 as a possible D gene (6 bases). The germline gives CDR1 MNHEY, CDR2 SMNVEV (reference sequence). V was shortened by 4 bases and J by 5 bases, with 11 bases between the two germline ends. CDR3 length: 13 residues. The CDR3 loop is CASSYGTRETQYF. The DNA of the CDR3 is TGTGCCAGCAGTTACGGGACACGGGAGACCCAGTACTTC.

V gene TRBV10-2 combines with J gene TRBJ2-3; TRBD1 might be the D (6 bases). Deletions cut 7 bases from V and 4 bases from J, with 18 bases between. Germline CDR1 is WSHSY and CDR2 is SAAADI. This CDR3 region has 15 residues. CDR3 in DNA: TGCGCCAGCAAGGACAGAGCAAGGGGCCCAGATACGCAGTATTTT. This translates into CASKDRARGPDTQYF.

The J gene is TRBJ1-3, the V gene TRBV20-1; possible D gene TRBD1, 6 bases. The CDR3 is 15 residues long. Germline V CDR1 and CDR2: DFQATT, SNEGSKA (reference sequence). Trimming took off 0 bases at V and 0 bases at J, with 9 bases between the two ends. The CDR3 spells CSARDGGPSGNTIYF. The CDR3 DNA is TGCAGTGCTAGAGATGGGGGGCCCTCTGGAAACACCATATATTTT.

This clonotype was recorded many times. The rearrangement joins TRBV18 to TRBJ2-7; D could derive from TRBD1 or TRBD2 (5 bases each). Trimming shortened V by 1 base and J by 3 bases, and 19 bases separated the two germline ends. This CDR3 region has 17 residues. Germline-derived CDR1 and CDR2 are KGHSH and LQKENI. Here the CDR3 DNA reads TGTGCCAGCTCACCACTTCCATACGCCTTGGGGGTCTACGAGCAGTACTTC. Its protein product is CASSPLPYALGVYEQYF.

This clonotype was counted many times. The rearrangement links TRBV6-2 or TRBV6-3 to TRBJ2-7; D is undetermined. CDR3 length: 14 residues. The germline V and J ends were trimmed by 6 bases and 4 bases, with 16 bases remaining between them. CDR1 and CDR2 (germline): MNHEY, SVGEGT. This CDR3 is CASSFDPGRYEQYF. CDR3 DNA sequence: TGTGCCAGCAGCTTTGATCCCGGACGGTACGAGCAGTACTTC.

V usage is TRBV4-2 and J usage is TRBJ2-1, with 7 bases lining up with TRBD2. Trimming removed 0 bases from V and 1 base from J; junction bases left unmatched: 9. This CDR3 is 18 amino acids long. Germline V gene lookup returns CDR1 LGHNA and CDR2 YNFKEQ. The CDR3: CASSQDLIGGGSYNEQFF. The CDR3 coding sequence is TGTGCCAGCAGCCAAGATCTAATTGGCGGGGGTTCCTACAATGAGCAGTTCTTC.

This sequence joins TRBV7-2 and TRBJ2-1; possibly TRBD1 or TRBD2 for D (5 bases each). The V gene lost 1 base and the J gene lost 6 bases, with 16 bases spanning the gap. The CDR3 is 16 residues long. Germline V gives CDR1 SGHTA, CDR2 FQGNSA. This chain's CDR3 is CASSLEVFGAVNEQFF. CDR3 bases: TGTGCCAGCAGCTTAGAGGTCTTCGGGGCAGTCAATGAGCAGTTCTTC.

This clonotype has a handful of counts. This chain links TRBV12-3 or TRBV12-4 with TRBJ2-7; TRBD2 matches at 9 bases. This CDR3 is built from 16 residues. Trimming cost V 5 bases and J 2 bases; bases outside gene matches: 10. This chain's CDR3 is CASSPGTSGHTYEQYF. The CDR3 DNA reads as TGTGCCAGCAGTCCCGGCACTAGCGGGCATACCTACGAGCAGTACTTC.

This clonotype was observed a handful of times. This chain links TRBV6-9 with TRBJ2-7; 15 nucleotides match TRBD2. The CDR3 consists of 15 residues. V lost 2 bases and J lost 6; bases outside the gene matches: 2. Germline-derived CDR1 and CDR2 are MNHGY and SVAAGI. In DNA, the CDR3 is TGTGCCAGCAGTTATGGACTAGCGGGAGGGTCCGAGCAGTACTTC. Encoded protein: CASSYGLAGGSEQYF.

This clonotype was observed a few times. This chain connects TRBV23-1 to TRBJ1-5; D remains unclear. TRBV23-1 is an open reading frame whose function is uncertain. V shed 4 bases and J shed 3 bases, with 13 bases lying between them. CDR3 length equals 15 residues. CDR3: CASSLGVRVNQPQHF. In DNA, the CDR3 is TGCGCCAGCAGTCTCGGGGTACGGGTCAATCAGCCCCAGCATTTT.

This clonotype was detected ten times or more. The DNA for the CDR3 is TGCAGTGCTAGAGACGGGGGCTATGGCTACACCTTC. Translated, it gives CSARDGGYGYTF. The chain uses TRBV20-1 and TRBJ1-2; the D gene is possibly TRBD1 (5 bases). The CDR3 is 12 residues long. Germline V lookup: CDR1 DFQATT, CDR2 SNEGSKA (reference sequence). Trimming shortened V by 0 bases and J by 4 bases, and 6 bases separated the two germline ends.

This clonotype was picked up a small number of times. The CDR3 loop reads CASSASGPHYGYTF. CDR3 in DNA: TGCGCCAGCAGTGCTTCAGGGCCCCACTATGGCTACACCTTC. This chain connects TRBV10-2 to TRBJ1-2, with D possibly being TRBD1 (5 bases). Trimming shortened V by 4 bases and J by 3 bases, and 12 bases separated the two germline ends. Germline V gene data show CDR1 as WSHSY and CDR2 as SAAADI. The CDR3 spans 14 residues.

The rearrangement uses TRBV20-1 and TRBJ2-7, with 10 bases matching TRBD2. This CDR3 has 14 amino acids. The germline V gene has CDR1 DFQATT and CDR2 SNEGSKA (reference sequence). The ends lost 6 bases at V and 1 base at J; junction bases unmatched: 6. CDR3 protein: CSAFTSGVSYEQYF. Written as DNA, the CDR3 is TGCAGTGCCTTTACTAGCGGGGTTTCCTACGAGCAGTACTTC.

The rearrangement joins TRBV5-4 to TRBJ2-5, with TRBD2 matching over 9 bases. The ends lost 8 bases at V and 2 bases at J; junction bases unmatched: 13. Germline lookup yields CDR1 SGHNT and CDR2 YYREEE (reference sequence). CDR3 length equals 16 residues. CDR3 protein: CASNPTGSGGQETQYF. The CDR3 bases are TGTGCCAGTAACCCAACGGGTAGCGGGGGTCAAGAGACCCAGTACTTC.

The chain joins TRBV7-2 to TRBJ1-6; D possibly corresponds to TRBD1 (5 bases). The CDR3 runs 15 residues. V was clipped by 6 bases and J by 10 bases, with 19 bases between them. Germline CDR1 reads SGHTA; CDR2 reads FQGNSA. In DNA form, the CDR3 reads TGTGCCAGCAGGGGGGTGGGGCGAGCGGGATCACCCCTCCACTTT. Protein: CASRGVGRAGSPLHF. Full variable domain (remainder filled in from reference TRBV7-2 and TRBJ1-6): GAGVSQSPSNKVTEKGKDVELRCDPISGHTALYWYRQSLGQGLEFLIYFQGNSAPDKSGLPSDRFSAERTGGSVSTLTIQRTQQEDSAVYLCASRGVGRAGSPLHFGNGTRLTVT.

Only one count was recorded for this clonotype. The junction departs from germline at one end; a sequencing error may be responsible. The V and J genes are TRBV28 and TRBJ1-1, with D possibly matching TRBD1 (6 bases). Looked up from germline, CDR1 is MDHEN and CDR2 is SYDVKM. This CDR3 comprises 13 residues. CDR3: CASSTPAQGEAYF. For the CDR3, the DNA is TGTGCCAGCAGTACCCCGGCACAGGGTGAAGCTTACTTT.

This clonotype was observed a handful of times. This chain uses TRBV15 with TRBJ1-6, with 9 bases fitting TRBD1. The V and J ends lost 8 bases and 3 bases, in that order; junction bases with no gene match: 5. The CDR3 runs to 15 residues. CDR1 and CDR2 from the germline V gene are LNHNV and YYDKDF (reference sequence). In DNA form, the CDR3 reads TGTGCCACCCGAGCGGGACAGGGCTATAATTCACCCCTCCACTTT. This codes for CATRAGQGYNSPLHF.

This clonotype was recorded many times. This chain's CDR3 is CSARVRTNEKLFF. The CDR3, as DNA: TGCAGTGCTAGGGTGAGAACTAATGAAAAACTGTTTTTT. The chain combines TRBV20-1 with TRBJ1-4, with D unresolved. This CDR3 is 13 amino acids long. CDR1 and CDR2 from the germline V gene are DFQATT and SNEGSKA (reference sequence). V was pared by 3 bases and J by 1 base, with 6 bases between.

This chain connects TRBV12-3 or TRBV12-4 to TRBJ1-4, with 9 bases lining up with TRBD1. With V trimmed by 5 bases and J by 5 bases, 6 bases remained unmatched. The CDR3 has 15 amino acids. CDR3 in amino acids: CASSRYRGLNEKLFF. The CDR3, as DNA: TGTGCCAGCAGTCGTTACAGGGGGCTGAATGAAAAACTGTTTTTT.

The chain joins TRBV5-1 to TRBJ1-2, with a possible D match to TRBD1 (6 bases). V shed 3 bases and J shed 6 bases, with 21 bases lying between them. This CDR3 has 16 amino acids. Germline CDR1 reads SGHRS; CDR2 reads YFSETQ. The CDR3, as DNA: TGCGCCAGCAGCTCAATTAGCACAGGGACGCTGGATGGCTACACCTTC. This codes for CASSSISTGTLDGYTF. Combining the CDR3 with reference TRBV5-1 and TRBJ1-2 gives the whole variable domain KAGVTQTPRYLIKTRGQQVTLSCSPISGHRSVSWYQQTPGQGLQFLFEYFSETQRNKGNFPGRFSGRQFSNSRSEMNVSTLELGDSALYLCASSSISTGTLDGYTFGSGTRLTVV.

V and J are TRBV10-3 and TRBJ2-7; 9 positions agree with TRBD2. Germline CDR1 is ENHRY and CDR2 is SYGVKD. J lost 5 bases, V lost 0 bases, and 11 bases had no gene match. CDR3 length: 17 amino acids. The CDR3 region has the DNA TGTGCCATCAGTGAGTCGACGCAGGGACTAGCTCGCAACGAGCAGTACTTC. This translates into CAISESTQGLARNEQYF.

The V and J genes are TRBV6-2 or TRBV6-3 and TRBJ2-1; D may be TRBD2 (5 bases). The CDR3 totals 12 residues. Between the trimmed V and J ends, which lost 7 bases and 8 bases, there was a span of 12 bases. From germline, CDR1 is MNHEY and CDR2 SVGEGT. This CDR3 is CASTEGMYEQFF. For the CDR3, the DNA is TGTGCCAGCACCGAGGGAATGTATGAGCAGTTCTTC.

Here the CDR3 reads CASSASARGGLDTQYF. The CDR3 DNA follows: TGTGCCAGCAGTGCCTCGGCCAGGGGAGGGCTCGATACGCAGTATTTT. The rearrangement links TRBV28 to TRBJ2-3; D is perhaps TRBD2 (7 bases). V lost 5 bases to trimming and J lost 6 bases, with 21 bases between them. The CDR3 runs to 16 residues. In germline, CDR1 is MDHEN, CDR2 SYDVKM.

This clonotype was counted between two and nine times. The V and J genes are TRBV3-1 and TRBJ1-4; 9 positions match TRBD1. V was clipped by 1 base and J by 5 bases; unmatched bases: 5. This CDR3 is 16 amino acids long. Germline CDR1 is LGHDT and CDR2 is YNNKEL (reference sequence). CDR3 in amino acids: CASSQGRGQGNEKLFF. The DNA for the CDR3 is TGTGCCAGCAGCCAAGGCCGCGGACAGGGGAATGAAAAACTGTTTTTT.

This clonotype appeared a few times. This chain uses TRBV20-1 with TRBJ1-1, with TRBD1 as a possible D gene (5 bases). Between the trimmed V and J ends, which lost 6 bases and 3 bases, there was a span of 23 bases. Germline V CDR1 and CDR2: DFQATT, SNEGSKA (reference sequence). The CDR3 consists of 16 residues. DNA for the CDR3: TGCAGTGCCCCTCCGGGGGTGGGGTCGGGGTACACTGAAGCTTTCTTT. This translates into CSAPPGVGSGYTEAFF.